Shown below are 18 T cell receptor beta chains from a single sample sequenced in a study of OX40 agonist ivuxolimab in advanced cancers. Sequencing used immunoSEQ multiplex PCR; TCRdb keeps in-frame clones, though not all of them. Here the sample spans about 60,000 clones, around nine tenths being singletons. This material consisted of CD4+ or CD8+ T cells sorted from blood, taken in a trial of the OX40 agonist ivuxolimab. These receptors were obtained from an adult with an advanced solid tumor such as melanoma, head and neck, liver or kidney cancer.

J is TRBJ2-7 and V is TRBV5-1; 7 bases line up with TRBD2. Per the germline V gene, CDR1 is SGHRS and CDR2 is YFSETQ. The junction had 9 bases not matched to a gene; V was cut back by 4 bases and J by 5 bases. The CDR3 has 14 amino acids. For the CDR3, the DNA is TGCGCCAGCAGCCCCTCAGCGGGAAAGAACGAGCAGTACTTC. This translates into CASSPSAGKNEQYF.

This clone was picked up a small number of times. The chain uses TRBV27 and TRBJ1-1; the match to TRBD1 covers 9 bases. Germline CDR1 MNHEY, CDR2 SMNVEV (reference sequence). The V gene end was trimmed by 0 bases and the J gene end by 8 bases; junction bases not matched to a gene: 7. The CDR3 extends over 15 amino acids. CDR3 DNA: TGTGCCAGCAGTTTATCTGGGACAGGGTTGGCGGAAGCTTTCTTT. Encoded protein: CASSLSGTGLAEAFF.

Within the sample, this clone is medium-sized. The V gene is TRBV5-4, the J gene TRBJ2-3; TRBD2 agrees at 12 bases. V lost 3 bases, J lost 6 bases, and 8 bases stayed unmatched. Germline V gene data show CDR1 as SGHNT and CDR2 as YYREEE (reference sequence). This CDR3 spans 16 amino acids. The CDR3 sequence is CASSSPTSGRMDTQYF. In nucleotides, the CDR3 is TGTGCCAGCAGCTCGCCCACTAGCGGGAGGATGGATACGCAGTATTTT. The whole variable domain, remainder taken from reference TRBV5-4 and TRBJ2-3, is ETGVTQSPTHLIKTRGQQVTLRCSSQSGHNTVSWYQQALGQGPQFIFQYYREEENGRGNFPPRFSGLQFPNYSSELNVNALELDDSALYLCASSSPTSGRMDTQYFGPGTRLTVL.

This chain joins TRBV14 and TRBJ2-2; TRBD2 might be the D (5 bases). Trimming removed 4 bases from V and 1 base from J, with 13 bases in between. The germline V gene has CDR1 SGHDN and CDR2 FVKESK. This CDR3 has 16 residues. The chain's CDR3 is CASSPTTSMNTGELFF. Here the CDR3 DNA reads TGTGCCAGCAGCCCCACAACTAGTATGAACACCGGGGAGCTGTTTTTT.

CDR3 sequence (DNA): TGTGCCAGCAGGCGACAGGGAATCGTGTACGAGCAGTACTTC. Translated: CASRRQGIVYEQYF. The gene calls are TRBV28 and TRBJ2-7, with 7 bases that match TRBD1. J lost 4 bases, V lost 6 bases, and 9 bases had no gene match. This CDR3 spans 14 amino acids. Germline values: CDR1 MDHEN, CDR2 SYDVKM.

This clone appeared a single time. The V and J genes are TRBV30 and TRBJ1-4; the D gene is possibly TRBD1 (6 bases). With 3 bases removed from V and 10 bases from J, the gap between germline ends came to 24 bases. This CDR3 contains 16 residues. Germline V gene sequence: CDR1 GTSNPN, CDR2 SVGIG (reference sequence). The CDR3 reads CAWRDKGGTTLGKLFF. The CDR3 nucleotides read TGTGCCTGGAGGGACAAGGGGGGGACTACTTTAGGAAAACTGTTTTTT.

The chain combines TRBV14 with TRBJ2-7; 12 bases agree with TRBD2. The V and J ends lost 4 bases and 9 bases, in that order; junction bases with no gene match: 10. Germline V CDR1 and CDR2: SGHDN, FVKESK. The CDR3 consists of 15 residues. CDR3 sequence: CASSPRLAGDTGQYF. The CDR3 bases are TGTGCCAGCAGCCCTAGACTAGCGGGGGACACCGGGCAGTACTTC.

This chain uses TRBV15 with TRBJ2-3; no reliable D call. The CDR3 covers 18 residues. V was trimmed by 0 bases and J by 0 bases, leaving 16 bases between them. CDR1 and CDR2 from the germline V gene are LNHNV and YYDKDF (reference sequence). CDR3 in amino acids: CATSRDKGQAFSTDTQYF. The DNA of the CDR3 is TGTGCCACCAGCAGAGATAAAGGGCAGGCATTTAGCACAGATACGCAGTATTTT.

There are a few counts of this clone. CDR3 DNA: TGTGCCAGCAGCTTGGATGGGTCTGGGGCCAACGTCCTGACTTTC. Its protein is CASSLDGSGANVLTF. This chain joins TRBV5-8 and TRBJ2-6; D gene uncertain. Trimming removed 0 bases from V and 1 base from J, with 5 bases in between. CDR1 SGHTS and CDR2 YDEGEE come from the germline V gene. The CDR3 length is 15 residues.

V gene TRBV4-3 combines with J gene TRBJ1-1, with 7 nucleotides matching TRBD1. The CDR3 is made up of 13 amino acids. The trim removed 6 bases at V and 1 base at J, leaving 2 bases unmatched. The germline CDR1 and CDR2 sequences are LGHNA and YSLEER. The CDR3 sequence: CASRRQGNTEAFF. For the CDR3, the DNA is TGCGCCAGCAGACGACAGGGGAACACTGAAGCTTTCTTT.

The CDR3 DNA reads TGTGCCAGCAGAACCCTTGTGGATACGCAGTATTTT. The encoded protein is CASRTLVDTQYF. The genes are TRBV28 and TRBJ2-3; unclear D gene. The CDR3 is 12 amino acids. Between the trimmed V and J ends, which lost 6 bases and 6 bases, there was a span of 10 bases. The germline gives CDR1 MDHEN, CDR2 SYDVKM. Full variable domain (missing parts from reference TRBV28 and TRBJ2-3): DVKVTQSSRYLVKRTGEKVFLECVQDMDHENMFWYRQDPGLGLRLIYFSYDVKMKEKGDIPEGYSVSREKKERFSLILESASTNQTSMYLCASRTLVDTQYFGPGTRLTVL.

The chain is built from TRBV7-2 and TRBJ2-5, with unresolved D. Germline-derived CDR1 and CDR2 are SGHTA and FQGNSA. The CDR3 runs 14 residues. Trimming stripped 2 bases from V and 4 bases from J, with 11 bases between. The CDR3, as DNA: TGTGCCAGCAGCTTAAGATCAGGTGGAGAGACCCAGTACTTC. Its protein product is CASSLRSGGETQYF.

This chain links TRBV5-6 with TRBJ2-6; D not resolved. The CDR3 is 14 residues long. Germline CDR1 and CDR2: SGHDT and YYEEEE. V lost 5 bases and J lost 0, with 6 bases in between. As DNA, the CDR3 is TGTGCCAGCAGACCGATCTCTGGGGCCAACGTCCTGACTTTC. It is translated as CASRPISGANVLTF.

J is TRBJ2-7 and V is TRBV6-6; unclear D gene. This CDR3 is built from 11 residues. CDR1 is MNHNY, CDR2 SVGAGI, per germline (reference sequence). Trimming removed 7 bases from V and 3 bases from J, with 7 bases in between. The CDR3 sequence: CASTTSYEQYF. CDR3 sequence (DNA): TGTGCCAGCACCACAAGCTACGAGCAGTACTTC.

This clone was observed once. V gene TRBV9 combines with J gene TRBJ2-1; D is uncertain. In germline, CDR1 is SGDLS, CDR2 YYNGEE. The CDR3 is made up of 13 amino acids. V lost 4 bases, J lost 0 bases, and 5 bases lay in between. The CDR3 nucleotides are TGTGCCAGCAGCAGGGTCTCCTACAATGAGCAGTTCTTC. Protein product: CASSRVSYNEQFF.

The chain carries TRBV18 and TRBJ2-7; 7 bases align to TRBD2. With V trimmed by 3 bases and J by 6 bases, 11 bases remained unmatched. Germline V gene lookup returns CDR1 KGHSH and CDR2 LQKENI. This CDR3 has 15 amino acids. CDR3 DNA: TGTGCCAGCTCACCTTCCGGGGGGAGGTCTCTCGAGCAGTACTTC. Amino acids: CASSPSGGRSLEQYF. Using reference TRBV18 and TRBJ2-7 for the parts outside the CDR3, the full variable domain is NAGVMQNPRHLVRRRGQEARLRCSPMKGHSHVYWYRQLPEEGLKFMVYLQKENIIDESGMPKERFSAEFPKEGPSILRIQQVVRGDSAAYFCASSPSGGRSLEQYFGPGTRLTVT.

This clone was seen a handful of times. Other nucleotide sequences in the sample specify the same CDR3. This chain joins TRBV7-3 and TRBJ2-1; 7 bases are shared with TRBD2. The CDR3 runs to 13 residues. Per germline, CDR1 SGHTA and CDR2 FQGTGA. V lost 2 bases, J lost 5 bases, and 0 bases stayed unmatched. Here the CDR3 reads CASSLGLDNEQFF. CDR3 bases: TGTGCCAGCAGCTTAGGACTAGACAATGAGCAGTTCTTC.

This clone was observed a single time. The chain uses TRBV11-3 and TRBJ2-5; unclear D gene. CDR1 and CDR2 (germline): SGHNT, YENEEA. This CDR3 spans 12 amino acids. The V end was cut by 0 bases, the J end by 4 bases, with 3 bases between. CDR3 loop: CASSLEGETQYF. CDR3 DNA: TGTGCCAGCAGCTTAGAAGGAGAGACCCAGTACTTC. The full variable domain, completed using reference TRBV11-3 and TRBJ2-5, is EAGVVQSPRYKIIEKKQPVAFWCNPISGHNTLYWYLQNLGQGPELLIRYENEEAVDDSQLPKDRFSAERLKGVDSTLKIQPAELGDSAVYLCASSLEGETQYFGPGTRLLVL.